Listed here is a single T cell receptor (beta chain). Its specificity is not known. This sample was included in a study of T cell responses to AZD1222 COVID-19 vaccine. As for the study in general: Pooled together were second doses at about 4 or about 12 weeks.

The CDR3 has 15 residues. V was clipped by 1 base and J by 6 bases; unmatched bases: 8. Germline loops: CDR1 SQVTM, CDR2 ANQGSEA. TCRdb's table, derived via immunoSEQ multiplex PCR, lists solely in-frame clones and lacks some. The table has about 110,000 clones, just under 95% seen once. Study-level results: Donors were chiefly white British, with a greater number of females, and clonal diversity was perhaps underestimated. Scientists sampled the repertoires only once the peak T cell response had passed. Baseline seropositives among AZD1222 recipients totaled only six or seven.

Sequences were derived from peripheral blood, sampled on day 0 of AZD1222 vaccination. This clonotype was obtained from an adult in good health. This sequence joins TRBV29-1 and TRBJ2-7; 11 bases align to TRBD2. CDR3 nucleotide sequence: TGCAGCGTTGAAGGAACTAGCGGGAGTCCCTCCGAGCAGTACTTC. It yields the protein CSVEGTSGSPSEQYF.